This T cell receptor beta chain was retrieved from a study of T-cell memory formation after mild COVID-19. This clonotype showed up just a few times. TCRdb re-called the 5' RACE reads with MiXCR, one entry per CDR3 protein. The sample consists of about 610,000 distinct CDR3 sequences, 15% to 20% of them appearing once. Germline loops: CDR1 GTSNPN, CDR2 SVGIG (reference sequence). CDR3 length: 15 residues. Trimming pared 7 bases from V and 0 bases from J, leaving 15 bases between. The sequenced sample was PBMCs or a T cell subset sorted from them (not recorded which). The receptor comes from an adult woman who had mild COVID-19 (a few samples of this study predate the infection). Cell type and time point are not known. The rearrangement links TRBV30 to TRBJ2-2; the D gene is possibly TRBD1 (6 bases). CDR3 protein: CAFARRTANTGELFF. Written as DNA, the CDR3 is TGTGCCTTCGCCCGTCGGACAGCGAACACCGGGGAGCTGTTTTTT.